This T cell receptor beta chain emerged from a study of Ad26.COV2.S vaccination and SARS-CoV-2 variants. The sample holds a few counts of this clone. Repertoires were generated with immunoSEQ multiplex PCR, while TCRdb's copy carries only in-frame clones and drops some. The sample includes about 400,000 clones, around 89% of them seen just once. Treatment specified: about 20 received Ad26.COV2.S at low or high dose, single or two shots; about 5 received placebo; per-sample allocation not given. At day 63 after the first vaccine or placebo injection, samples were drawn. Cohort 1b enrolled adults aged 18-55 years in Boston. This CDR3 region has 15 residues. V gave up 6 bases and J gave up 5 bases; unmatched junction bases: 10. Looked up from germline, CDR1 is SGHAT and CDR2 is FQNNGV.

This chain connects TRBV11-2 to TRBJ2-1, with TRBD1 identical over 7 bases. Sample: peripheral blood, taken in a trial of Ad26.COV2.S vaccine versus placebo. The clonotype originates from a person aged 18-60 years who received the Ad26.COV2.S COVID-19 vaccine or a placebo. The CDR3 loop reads CASSHQGVTDNEQFF. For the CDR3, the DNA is TGTGCCAGCAGTCACCAGGGGGTCACGGACAATGAGCAGTTCTTC.